This T cell receptor (beta chain) was recorded in a study of shared clonotypes between healthy human individuals (dated by TCRdb to the early 2020s). Notes on the research overall: The cohort included a few men and a couple of women between 18 and 49 years of age. To estimate repertoire size and how much clonotypes are shared between individuals, the study performed deep sequencing of blood TCR repertoires from 4 to 6 healthy adults. To increase sequencing depth and limit assay-specific biases, different laboratories used diverse techniques to prepare libraries and sequence TCR repertoires. Per donor, leukapheresis produced somewhere between about 0.94 and 9.5 billion PBMCs.

A few counts support this clone. Its antigen is not yet known. Per-base quality was not reported, and no clone a single base away is much larger than it. The paper's findings and limits, for the study overall: Only blood was sampled, and tissue TCR repertoires likely differ from those in blood. Pairwise subsampling indicated that sequencing depth was expected to affect the degree of clonotype sharing among donors. The small number of donors limited the genetic and exposure-history diversity represented.

Via the germline V gene, CDR1 is SNHLY and CDR2 FYNNEI. The CDR3 starts with the cysteine, ends with the phenylalanine, and has 15 residues. CDR3 DNA is the only sequence kept; it has 45 bases, read in frame from the first base. Relative to germline, V is 6 bases shorter and J is 7 bases shorter, with 19 bases between their ends. Using the deep immunoSEQ assay, multiplex PCR amplified TCR CDR3 regions from genomic DNA. Extracted genomic DNA from each cell subset was spread evenly across all wells of several immunoSEQ 96-well plates, with each plate serving as a replicate. For unsorted PBMC, approximately 290 ng of genomic DNA, equivalent to 30,000 to 35,000 T cell genomes, went into each replicate PCR. Unsorted PBMC genomic DNA was sequenced across ten immunoSEQ deep assay plates. Purified libraries were quantified with a Qubit 3.0 fluorometer, sized on a Bioanalyzer 2100, and re-quantified with the KAPA Library Quantification kit. Each immunoSEQ 96-well plate was sequenced on its own single-read 150-cycle Illumina NextSeq 550 flow cell. The published analysis was carried out like this. Because only junctional sequences without quality scores were contained in the immunoSEQ output, filtering matching that applied to full-length reads could not be performed. Sequences were annotated with PyIR, a Python wrapper for IgBLAST v1.9, using IMGT germline references to assign V/J genes and CDR3. Any read was removed if the V/J assignment was weak (E-value above 1e-6), the CDR3 was missing, or the read contained stop codons, out-of-frame junctions, or ambiguous translated residues. V3J clonotypes were defined by identical inferred V gene, J gene, and CDR3 amino acid sequence. Percentage overlap between repertoires was computed as shared unique clonotypes divided by the size of the smaller repertoire. RTK rarefaction, the Chao1 estimator, and Recon v2.1 estimates of unobserved clonotypes were used to assess repertoire richness. Entries here come from immuneACCESS through TCRdb and include only in-frame sequences with V and J called. Some clones fail to appear in such tables; in the studies checked, an unresolved V gene covers under half of the shortfall, and the cause of the remainder is unknown. V and J calls and clone size are given by that table; D and trimming were obtained from the DNA. For this sample there are some 470,000 clones; 76% appear just once. Under 15% of the sample comes from the top ten.

The donors were healthy, HIV-negative adults with no recently reported acute infections or vaccinations. All donors were Caucasian adults living in Nashville, Tennessee, USA. For unsorted samples, 90 million to 95 million PBMCs were counted, and genomic DNA was extracted using the QIAamp DNA Blood Mini kit. Blood was obtained by leukapheresis, after which PBMCs were separated by Ficoll-Histopaque density gradient centrifugation and cryopreserved in liquid nitrogen vapor phase. Sample: PBMCs. This sequence was found in a middle-aged woman in good health. Some clones in this sample may be carry-over from other donors' samples. The sequence is built from TRBV2 and TRBJ2-1; D gene: possibly TRBD2, on 6 matching bases. The CDR3: CASSVGGQALNEQFF. Read as DNA, the sequence is TGTGCCAGCAGCGTCGGGGGTCAGGCTTTGAATGAGCAGTTCTTC.